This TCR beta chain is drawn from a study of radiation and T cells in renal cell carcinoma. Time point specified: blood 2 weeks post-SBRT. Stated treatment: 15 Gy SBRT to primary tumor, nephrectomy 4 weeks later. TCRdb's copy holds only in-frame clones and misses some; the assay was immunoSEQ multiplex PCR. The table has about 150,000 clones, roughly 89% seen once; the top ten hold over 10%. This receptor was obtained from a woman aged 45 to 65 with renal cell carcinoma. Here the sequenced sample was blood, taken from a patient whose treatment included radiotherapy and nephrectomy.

DNA for the CDR3: TGTGCCAGCAGCGTCGGGGATACCTATGGCTACACCTTC. Residues: CASSVGDTYGYTF. The chain links TRBV7-9 to TRBJ1-2; D not certain. This CDR3 is 13 amino acids long. Germline-derived CDR1 and CDR2 are SEHNR and FQNEAQ (reference sequence). V dropped 5 bases and J dropped 4 bases, with 11 bases sitting between them.